The 16 T cell receptor beta chains reported below all come from one sample, sequenced in a study of T cells in pancreatic ductal adenocarcinoma. Surgery without prior neoadjuvant therapy was the treatment of the selected pancreatic ductal adenocarcinoma patients. Clones were read by immunoSEQ multiplex PCR, and TCRdb kept only the in-frame ones, dropping some. The sample has some 16,000 clones; about 88% are singletons. The specimen sequenced was PBMCs. Every receptor here comes from a human donor with pancreatic ductal adenocarcinoma.

V gene TRBV6-1 combines with J gene TRBJ2-6; 12 bases align to TRBD1. This CDR3 region has 19 residues. Germline V CDR1 and CDR2: MNHNS, SASEGT. V lost 4 bases to trimming and J lost 2 bases; unmatched junction nucleotides: 9. CDR3 residues: CASSVSGTGGSPGANVLTF. DNA of the CDR3: TGTGCCAGCAGTGTCTCCGGGACAGGGGGCTCGCCTGGGGCCAACGTCCTGACTTTC.

V is TRBV10-3 and J is TRBJ2-3; 12 positions agree with TRBD2. The length of the CDR3 is 15 residues. The ends lost 7 bases at V and 0 bases at J; junction bases unmatched: 2. CDR1 and CDR2 from the germline V gene are ENHRY and SYGVKD. CDR3: CAIKGLAGSTDTQYF. The CDR3 DNA reads as TGTGCCATCAAAGGACTAGCGGGGAGCACAGATACGCAGTATTTT.

V usage is TRBV6-5 and J usage is TRBJ1-1, with D possibly matching TRBD1 (5 bases). This CDR3 is built from 13 residues. Trimming removed 6 bases at V and 1 base at J, with 9 bases between. Germline values: CDR1 MNHEY, CDR2 SVGAGI. CDR3 nucleotide sequence: TGTGCCAGCAGCCGACAGCCGAACACTGAAGCTTTCTTT. It encodes CASSRQPNTEAFF.

This clone was found once. J is TRBJ1-5 and V is TRBV19; unclear D gene. Germline loops: CDR1 LNHDA, CDR2 SQIVND (reference sequence). Between the trimmed V and J ends, which lost 4 bases and 4 bases, there was a span of 11 bases. The CDR3 consists of 14 residues. This chain's CDR3 is CASSKMWENQPQHF. The CDR3, as DNA: TGTGCCAGTAGTAAGATGTGGGAGAATCAGCCCCAGCATTTT.

The chain has TRBV7-2 and TRBJ1-2; TRBD1 agrees at 9 bases. Germline V gene data show CDR1 as SGHTA and CDR2 as FQGNSA. The V gene end was trimmed by 5 bases and the J gene end by 5 bases; junction bases not matched to a gene: 9. The CDR3 is made up of 15 amino acids. CDR3 in DNA: TGTGCCAGCAGCCCCCCGGGACAGGGTGGTTATGGCTACACCTTC. It codes for CASSPPGQGGYGYTF. Together with reference TRBV7-2 and TRBJ1-2, the CDR3 gives the full variable domain: GAGVSQSPSNKVTEKGKDVELRCDPISGHTALYWYRQSLGQGLEFLIYFQGNSAPDKSGLPSDRFSAERTGGSVSTLTIQRTQQEDSAVYLCASSPPGQGGYGYTFGSGTRLTVV.

The gene calls are TRBV9 and TRBJ1-2; D gene ambiguous. This CDR3 is built from 12 residues. V lost 4 bases to trimming and J lost 8 bases, with 12 bases between them. In germline, CDR1 is SGDLS, CDR2 YYNGEE. The CDR3 sequence: CASSTRSGGYTF. CDR3 bases: TGTGCCAGCAGCACCAGAAGTGGCGGCTACACCTTC.

The chain links TRBV28 to TRBJ2-3; TRBD2 might be the D (6 bases). CDR3 size: 16 residues. CDR1 and CDR2 from the germline V gene are MDHEN and SYDVKM. V dropped 2 bases and J dropped 2 bases, with 14 bases sitting between them. The chain's CDR3 is CASSLVAEGNTDTQYF. CDR3 nucleotide sequence: TGTGCCAGCAGTTTAGTAGCGGAAGGAAACACAGATACGCAGTATTTT.

The chain combines TRBV6-1 with TRBJ1-6; D is uncertain. Germline V gene lookup returns CDR1 MNHNS and CDR2 SASEGT. The CDR3 runs 16 residues. With 3 bases removed from V and 4 bases from J, the gap between germline ends came to 13 bases. CDR3 in amino acids: CASSDDIGGYNSPLHF. The DNA of the CDR3 is TGTGCCAGCAGTGACGACATCGGCGGGTATAATTCACCCCTCCACTTT.

This clone was picked up a small number of times. This rearrangement joins TRBV4-1 to TRBJ1-4; TRBD1 matches at 7 bases. The J segment lost 7 bases and the V segment lost 4 bases, leaving 9 bases of the junction unmatched. This CDR3 has 15 residues. The germline V gene has CDR1 MGHRA and CDR2 YSYEKL. In DNA, the CDR3 is TGCGCCAGCAGCCTAAGTAGGGGGCCTAGTGAAAAACTGTTTTTT. Residues: CASSLSRGPSEKLFF.

The chain uses TRBV19 and TRBJ2-6, with 10 bases matching TRBD1. This CDR3 spans 17 amino acids. J gave up 0 bases and V 5 bases, and 4 bases lay outside the gene matches. In germline, CDR1 is LNHDA, CDR2 SQIVND (reference sequence). CDR3 amino acids: CASSLRTGGSGANVLTF. DNA of the CDR3: TGTGCCAGTAGTCTTCGGACAGGGGGCTCTGGGGCCAACGTCCTGACTTTC.

The CDR3 spells CASRGTERLYNEQFF. CDR3 nucleotides: TGTGCCAGCAGGGGGACAGAAAGATTGTACAATGAGCAGTTCTTC. The J gene is TRBJ2-1, the V gene TRBV28; 7 nucleotides align to TRBD1. The CDR3 is 15 amino acids. V dropped 6 bases and J dropped 4; count of bases not matched to a gene: 9. CDR1 and CDR2 from the germline V gene are MDHEN and SYDVKM.

The rearrangement links TRBV7-8 to TRBJ1-6; D possibly corresponds to TRBD1 (6 bases). The V end lost 5 bases, the J end lost 7 bases, and 18 bases lay between the germline ends. CDR1 and CDR2 (germline): SGHVS, FQNEAQ. CDR3 length: 16 residues. The CDR3 loop is CASSPAGQPGNSPLHF. DNA of the CDR3: TGTGCCAGCAGCCCCGCAGGACAGCCTGGGAATTCACCCCTCCACTTT.

The J gene is TRBJ2-7, the V gene TRBV5-1; TRBD1 might be the D (6 bases). Trimming removed 3 bases from V and 2 bases from J, with 15 bases in between. Germline values: CDR1 SGHRS, CDR2 YFSETQ. This CDR3 contains 15 residues. The CDR3 DNA follows: TGCGCCAGCAGCTGGGGGCCAGGGAACCCCTACGAGCAGTACTTC. This translates into CASSWGPGNPYEQYF.

This chain's CDR3 is CASSQVVSGAEQFF. In DNA form, the CDR3 reads TGCGCCAGCAGCCAAGTGGTGAGTGGGGCTGAGCAGTTCTTC. The J gene is TRBJ2-1, the V gene TRBV4-1; perhaps TRBD1 as D (5 bases). This CDR3 region has 14 residues. Trimming took 1 base from V and 9 from J, leaving 13 bases between them. The germline V gene encodes CDR1 MGHRA and CDR2 YSYEKL.

V and J are TRBV4-3 and TRBJ2-1; tentatively, D is TRBD2 (6 bases). CDR1 and CDR2 from the germline V gene are LGHNA and YSLEER. There are 16 residues in the CDR3. Trimming stripped 0 bases from V and 0 bases from J, with 9 bases between. This chain's CDR3 is CASSQEAGSSYNEQFF. The CDR3 coding sequence is TGCGCCAGCAGCCAAGAGGCGGGGAGCTCCTACAATGAGCAGTTCTTC.

The chain joins TRBV18 to TRBJ2-1; no definite D call. The CDR3 covers 13 residues. Germline CDR1 and CDR2: KGHSH and LQKENI. V lost 3 bases to trimming and J lost 12 bases, with 15 bases between them. CDR3 amino acids: CASSPQSTSGQFF. The CDR3 DNA reads as TGTGCCAGCTCACCCCAATCAACCTCGGGGCAGTTCTTC.